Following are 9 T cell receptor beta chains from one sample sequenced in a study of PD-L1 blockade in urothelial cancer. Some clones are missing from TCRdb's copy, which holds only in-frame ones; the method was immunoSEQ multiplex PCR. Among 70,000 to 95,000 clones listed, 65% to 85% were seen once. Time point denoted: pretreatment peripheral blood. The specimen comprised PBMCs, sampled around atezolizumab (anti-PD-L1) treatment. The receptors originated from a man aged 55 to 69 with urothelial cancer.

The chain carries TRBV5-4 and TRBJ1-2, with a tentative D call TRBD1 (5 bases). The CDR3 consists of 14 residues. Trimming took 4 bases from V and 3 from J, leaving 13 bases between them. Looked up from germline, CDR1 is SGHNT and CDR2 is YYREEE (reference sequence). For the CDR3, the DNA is TGTGCCAGCAGCCGCCTTCAGGGCGACTATGGCTACACCTTC. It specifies CASSRLQGDYGYTF.

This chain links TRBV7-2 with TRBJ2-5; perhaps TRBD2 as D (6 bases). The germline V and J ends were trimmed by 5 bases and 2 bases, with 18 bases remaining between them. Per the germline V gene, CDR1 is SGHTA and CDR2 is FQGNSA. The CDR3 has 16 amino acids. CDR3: CASSPIGAGYQETQYF. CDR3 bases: TGTGCCAGCAGCCCTATAGGAGCGGGCTATCAAGAGACCCAGTACTTC. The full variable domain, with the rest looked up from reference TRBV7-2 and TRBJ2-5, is GAGVSQSPSNKVTEKGKDVELRCDPISGHTALYWYRQSLGQGLEFLIYFQGNSAPDKSGLPSDRFSAERTGGSVSTLTIQRTQQEDSAVYLCASSPIGAGYQETQYFGPGTRLLVL.

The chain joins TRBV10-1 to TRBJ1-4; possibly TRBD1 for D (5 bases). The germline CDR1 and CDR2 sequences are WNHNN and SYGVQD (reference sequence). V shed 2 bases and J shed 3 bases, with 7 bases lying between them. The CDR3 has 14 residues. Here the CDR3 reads CASSEGGANEKLFF. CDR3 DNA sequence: TGCGCCAGCAGTGAGGGGGGGGCTAATGAAAAACTGTTTTTT.

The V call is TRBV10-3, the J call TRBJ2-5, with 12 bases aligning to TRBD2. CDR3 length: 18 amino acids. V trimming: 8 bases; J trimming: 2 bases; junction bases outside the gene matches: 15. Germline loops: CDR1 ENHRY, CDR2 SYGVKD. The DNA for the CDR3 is TGTGCCATCGGGGGGACTAGCGGGCTTGTAAGGGTACAAGAGACCCAGTACTTC. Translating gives CAIGGTSGLVRVQETQYF.

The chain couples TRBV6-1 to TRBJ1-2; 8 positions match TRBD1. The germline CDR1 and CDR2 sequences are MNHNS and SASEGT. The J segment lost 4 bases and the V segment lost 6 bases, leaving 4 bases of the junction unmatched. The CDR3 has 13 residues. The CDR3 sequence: CASSADRGYGYTF. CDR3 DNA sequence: TGTGCCAGCAGCGCCGACAGGGGCTATGGCTACACCTTC.

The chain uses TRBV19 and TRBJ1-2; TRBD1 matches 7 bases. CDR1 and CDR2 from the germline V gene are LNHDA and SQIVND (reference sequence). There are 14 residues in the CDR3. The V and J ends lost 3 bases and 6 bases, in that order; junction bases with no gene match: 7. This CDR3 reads CASSISRGPHGYTF. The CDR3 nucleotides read TGTGCCAGTAGTATTTCGAGGGGGCCCCATGGCTACACCTTC.

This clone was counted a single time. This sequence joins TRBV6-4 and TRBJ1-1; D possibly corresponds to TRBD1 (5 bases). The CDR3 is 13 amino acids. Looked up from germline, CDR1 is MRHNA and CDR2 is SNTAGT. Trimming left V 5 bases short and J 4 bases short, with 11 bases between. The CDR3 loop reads CASSSQGGTEAFF. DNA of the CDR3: TGTGCCAGCAGTTCTCAGGGTGGCACTGAAGCTTTCTTT.

Written as DNA, the CDR3 is TGTGCCAGCAGTGTGGAGATAACCTCTGGAAACACCATATATTTT. It yields the protein CASSVEITSGNTIYF. The chain couples TRBV6-1 to TRBJ1-3; no reliable D call. Per the germline V gene, CDR1 is MNHNS and CDR2 is SASEGT. V gave up 4 bases and J gave up 0 bases, with 10 bases separating them. The CDR3 totals 15 residues.

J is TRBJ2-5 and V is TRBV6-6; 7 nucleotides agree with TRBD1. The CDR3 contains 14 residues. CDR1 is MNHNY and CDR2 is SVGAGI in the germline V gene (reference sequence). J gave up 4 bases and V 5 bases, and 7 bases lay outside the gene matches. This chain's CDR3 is CASSRNRGPETQYF. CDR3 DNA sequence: TGTGCCAGCAGTAGAAACAGGGGCCCAGAGACCCAGTACTTC.